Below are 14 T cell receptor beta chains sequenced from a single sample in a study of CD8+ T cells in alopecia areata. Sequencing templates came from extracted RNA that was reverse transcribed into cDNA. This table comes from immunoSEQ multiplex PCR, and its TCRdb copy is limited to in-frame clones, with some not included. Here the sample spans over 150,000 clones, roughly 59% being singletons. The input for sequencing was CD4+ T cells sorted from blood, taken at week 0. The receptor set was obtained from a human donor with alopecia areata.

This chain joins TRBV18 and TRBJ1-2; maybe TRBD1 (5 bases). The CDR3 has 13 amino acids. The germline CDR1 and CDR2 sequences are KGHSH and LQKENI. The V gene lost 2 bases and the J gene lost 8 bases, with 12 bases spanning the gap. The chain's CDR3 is CASSPSDIGGYTF. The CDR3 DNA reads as TGTGCCAGCTCACCATCGGACATAGGAGGCTACACCTTC.

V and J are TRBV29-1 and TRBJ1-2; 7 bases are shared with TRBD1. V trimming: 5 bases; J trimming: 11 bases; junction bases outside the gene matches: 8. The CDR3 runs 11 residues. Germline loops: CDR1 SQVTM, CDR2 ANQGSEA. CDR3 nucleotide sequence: TGCAGCGTTCCACTGGACAGGTTTTACACCTTC. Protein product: CSVPLDRFYTF. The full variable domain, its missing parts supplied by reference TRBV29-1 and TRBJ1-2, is SAVISQKPSRDICQRGTSLTIQCQVDSQVTMMFWYRQQPGQSLTLIATANQGSEATYESGFVIDKFPISRPNLTFSTLTVSNMSPEDSSIYLCSVPLDRFYTFGSGTRLTVV.

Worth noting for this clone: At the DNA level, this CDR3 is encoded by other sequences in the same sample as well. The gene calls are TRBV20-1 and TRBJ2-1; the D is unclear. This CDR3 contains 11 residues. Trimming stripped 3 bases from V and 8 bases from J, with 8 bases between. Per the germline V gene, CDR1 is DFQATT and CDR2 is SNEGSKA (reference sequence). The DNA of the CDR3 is TGCAGTGCTAGTACCTCCGATGAGCAGTTCTTC. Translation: CSASTSDEQFF.

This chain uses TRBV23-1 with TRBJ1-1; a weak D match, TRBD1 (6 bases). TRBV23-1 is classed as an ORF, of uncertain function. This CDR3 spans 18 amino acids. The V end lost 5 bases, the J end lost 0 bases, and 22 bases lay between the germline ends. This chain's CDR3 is CASSSPRGASTLNTEAFF. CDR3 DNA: TGCGCCAGCAGTTCTCCTCGGGGGGCGTCAACCTTGAACACTGAAGCTTTCTTT.

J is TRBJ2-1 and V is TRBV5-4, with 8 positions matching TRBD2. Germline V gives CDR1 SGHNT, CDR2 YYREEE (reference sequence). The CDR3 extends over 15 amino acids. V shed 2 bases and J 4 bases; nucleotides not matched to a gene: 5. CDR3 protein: CASSFSGDHYNEQFF. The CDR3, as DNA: TGTGCCAGCAGCTTTAGCGGGGATCATTACAATGAGCAGTTCTTC.

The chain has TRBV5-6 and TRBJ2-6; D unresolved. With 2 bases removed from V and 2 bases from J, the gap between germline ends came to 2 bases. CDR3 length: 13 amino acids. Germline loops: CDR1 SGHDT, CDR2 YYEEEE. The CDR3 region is CASSFTGANVLTF. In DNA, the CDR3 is TGTGCCAGCAGCTTTACTGGGGCCAACGTCCTGACTTTC.

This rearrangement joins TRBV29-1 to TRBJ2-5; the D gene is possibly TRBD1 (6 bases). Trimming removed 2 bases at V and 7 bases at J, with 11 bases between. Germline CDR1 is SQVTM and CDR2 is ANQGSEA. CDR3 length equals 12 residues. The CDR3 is CSVESGVGTQYF. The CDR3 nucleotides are TGCAGCGTTGAATCAGGGGTCGGGACCCAGTACTTC.

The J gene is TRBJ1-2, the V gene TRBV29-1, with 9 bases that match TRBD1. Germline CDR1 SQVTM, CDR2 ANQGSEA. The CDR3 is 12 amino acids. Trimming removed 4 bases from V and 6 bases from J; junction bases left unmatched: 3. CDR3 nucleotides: TGCAGCGTTGGGGACAGGGCCCATGGCTACACCTTC. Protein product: CSVGDRAHGYTF.

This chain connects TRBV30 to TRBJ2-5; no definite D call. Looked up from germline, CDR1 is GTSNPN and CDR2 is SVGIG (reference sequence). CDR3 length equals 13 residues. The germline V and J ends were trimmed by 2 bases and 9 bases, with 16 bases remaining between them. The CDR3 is CAWSWGNQRSQYF. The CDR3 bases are TGTGCCTGGAGTTGGGGAAACCAGAGGTCCCAGTACTTC.

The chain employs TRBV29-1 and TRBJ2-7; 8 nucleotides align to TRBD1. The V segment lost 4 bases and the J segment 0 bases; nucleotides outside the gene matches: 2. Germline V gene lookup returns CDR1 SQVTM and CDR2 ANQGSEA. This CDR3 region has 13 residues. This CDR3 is CSVGGQDSYEQYF. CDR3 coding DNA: TGCAGCGTTGGGGGACAGGACTCCTACGAGCAGTACTTC.

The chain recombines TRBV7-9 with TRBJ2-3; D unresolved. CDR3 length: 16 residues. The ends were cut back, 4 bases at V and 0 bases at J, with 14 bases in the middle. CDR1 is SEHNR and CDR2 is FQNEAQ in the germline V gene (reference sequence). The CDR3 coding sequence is TGTGCCAGCAGCTCCCGGATCCATACTAGCACAGATACGCAGTATTTT. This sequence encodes CASSSRIHTSTDTQYF.

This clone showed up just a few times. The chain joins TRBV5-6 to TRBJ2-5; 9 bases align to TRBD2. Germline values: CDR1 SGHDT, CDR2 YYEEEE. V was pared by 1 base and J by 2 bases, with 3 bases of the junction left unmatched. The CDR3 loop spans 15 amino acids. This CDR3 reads CASSLLAGRQETQYF. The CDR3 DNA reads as TGTGCCAGCAGCTTGCTAGCGGGGAGACAAGAGACCCAGTACTTC.

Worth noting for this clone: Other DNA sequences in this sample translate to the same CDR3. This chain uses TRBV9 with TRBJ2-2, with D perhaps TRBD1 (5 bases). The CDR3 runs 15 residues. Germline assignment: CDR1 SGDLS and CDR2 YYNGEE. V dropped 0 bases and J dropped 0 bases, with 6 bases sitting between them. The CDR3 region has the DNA TGTGCCAGCAGCGTAGGGGGCGCGAACACCGGGGAGCTGTTTTTT. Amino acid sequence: CASSVGGANTGELFF.

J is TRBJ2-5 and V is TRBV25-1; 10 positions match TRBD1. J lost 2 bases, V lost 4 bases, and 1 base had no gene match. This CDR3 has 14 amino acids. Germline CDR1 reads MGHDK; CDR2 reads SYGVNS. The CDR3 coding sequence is TGTGCCAGCAGTGGGACAGGGGGACAAGAGACCCAGTACTTC. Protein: CASSGTGGQETQYF. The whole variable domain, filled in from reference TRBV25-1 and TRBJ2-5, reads EADIYQTPRYLVIGTGKKITLECSQTMGHDKMYWYQQDPGMELHLIHYSYGVNSTEKGDLSSESTVSRIRTEHFPLTLESARPSHTSQYLCASSGTGGQETQYFGPGTRLLVL.